Listed below are T cell receptor beta chains from one sample, sequenced in a study of beta chain features in type 1 diabetes. The method was immunoSEQ multiplex PCR; TCRdb's version includes in-frame clones alone and lacks a portion of them. The profile shows 220,000 or so clones, about 63% of them singletons. Sequenced input: naive CD4+ T cells from blood. The receptor source for this set is a man between 25 and 39 years old in good health. CDR3s leave out the opening cysteine and the closing phenylalanine or tryptophan. For some rows the clone size is stated as once, few or many, or as a class when expanded; others skip it.

j_call,clone_size,v_call,cdr3_aa
TRBJ2-1,.,TRBV18,ASSPPGLADYNEQF
TRBJ1-6,.,TRBV30,AWDPNNNSPLH
TRBJ1-1,.,TRBV30,AWSPQGSTEAF
TRBJ2-3,.,TRBV29-1,SVDPGIHTDTQY
TRBJ1-2,.,TRBV4-2,ASSQETSRTSNYGYT
TRBJ1-5,.,TRBV30,AWRNRADQPQH
TRBJ2-3,.,TRBV29-1,SVEVPGTDTQY
TRBJ1-1,.,TRBV25-1,ASSRVLNTEAF
TRBJ1-5,.,TRBV15,ATSLEGFSNQPQH
TRBJ2-3,.,TRBV2,ASSERGDATQY
TRBJ2-3,.,TRBV30,AQRGLSWDTQY
TRBJ2-3,.,TRBV5-6,ASSLGVSTDTQY
TRBJ2-2,.,TRBV5-4,ASSLDRDTGELF
TRBJ2-3,.,TRBV7-9,ASSRGDLGVTDTQY
TRBJ2-5,.,TRBV30,AWSVMAGPGETQY
TRBJ1-2,.,TRBV7-9,ASRLDVYGYT
TRBJ2-3,.,TRBV9,ASSVAFGSASTSTDTQY
TRBJ2-1,.,TRBV6-6,ASRTSGNNEQF
TRBJ2-1,.,TRBV30,AWSVSSGGWYEQF
TRBJ2-7,.,TRBV30,AWRSRVGLTY
TRBJ1-1,.,TRBV6-1,ASSPGTEGTEAF
TRBJ2-3,.,TRBV29-1,SVEGGAKTDTQY
TRBJ1-2,.,TRBV9,ASSVRTESYGYT
TRBJ2-1,.,TRBV30,AWSPGRGDNEQF
TRBJ2-5,.,TRBV7-2,ASSPRGGGETQY
TRBJ1-5,once,TRBV4-3,ASSQDPERGQPQH
TRBJ2-1,.,TRBV29-1,SVGEGSYNEQF
TRBJ2-4,.,TRBV5-6,ASSLGRRWGIQY